Listed here is a single T cell receptor beta chain. The sample originates from a study of T cells expressing NK-cell markers. The CDR3 is made up of 14 amino acids. In germline, CDR1 is MDHEN, CDR2 SYDVKM. TCRdb re-called the 5' RACE reads; every CDR3 protein appears as one record, without DNA. This table lists roughly 350,000 distinct CDR3 sequences. V gene TRBV28 combines with J gene TRBJ2-3; the TCRdb D gene call, TRBD1, has no DNA to confirm it. The sequenced sample was blood T cells: a sorted CD56 or NKG2C T cell subset, CD4+ or CD8+ T cells, or bulk PBMC T cells (not recorded which). The receptor was derived from a man aged 18 to 69 in good health. CDR3 protein: CASSLQGRTYTQYF.